The source of this T cell receptor beta chain is a study of T cell responses to AZD1222 COVID-19 vaccine. Study conclusions and caveats: Spike as a whole was targeted by vaccine-associated CD4 TCRs, dominant at 160-218 and 743-854. Possibly, clonal diversity was underestimated; donors were largely white British and included more females.

TCRdb keeps only in-frame clones here, not all; method: immunoSEQ multiplex PCR. The table has about 190,000 clones, about 90% seen once. The V gene's germline CDR1 is LNHDA and CDR2 SQIVND (reference sequence). This CDR3 has 15 residues. V lost 5 bases, J lost 7 bases, and 8 bases stayed unmatched. This clone occurred a few times. The antigen remains undetermined. The TCR comes from an adult in good health. The sequencing used peripheral blood, collected on day 0 of MenACWY control vaccination. V usage is TRBV19 and J usage is TRBJ1-5; 10 nucleotides line up with TRBD1. DNA of the CDR3: TGTGCCAGTAGTCCCGGGACAGGGGCCTGGCAGCCCCAGCATTTT. Translation gives CASSPGTGAWQPQHF.